At least ten counts were recorded for the clone carrying this TCR beta chain. Its antigen remains unknown. PBMCs numbering 2 million and stored at -80 C yielded the unsorted libraries. In TCRdb, the 5' RACE reads were re-called with MiXCR into one record per CDR3 protein. The data show 60,000 to 85,000 distinct CDR3 sequences, just over 5% seen once. The data were obtained in a study of neurological immune-mediated disorders. Study outcomes and limitations: HTLV-1-associated myelopathy ranked highest for TCR clonal expansion and multiple sclerosis lowest, beneath healthy controls.

V lost 3 bases and J 0 bases, leaving 12 bases between the germline ends. The CDR3 has 16 amino acids. The germline gives CDR1 KGHSH, CDR2 LQKENI. The sequence was obtained from a woman in her 30s with multiple sclerosis. The material sequenced was PBMCs. The genes are TRBV18 and TRBJ1-3; tentative D call: TRBD1 (6 bases). The CDR3 coding sequence is TGTGCCAGCTCACCGACTACAGGGATCTCTGGAAACACCATATATTTT. Amino acid sequence: CASSPTTGISGNTIYF.